Presented here are 8 T cell receptor beta chains from one specimen sequenced in a study of blood T cell repertoires in COVID-19. Method: immunoSEQ multiplex PCR; TCRdb's copy keeps in-frame clones and lacks some. The table has approximately 98,000 clones, 88% seen once; the top ten hold less than 2.5%. The sample comprised peripheral blood. The receptors derive from a human donor in a cohort sampled during active COVID-19.

V is TRBV2 and J is TRBJ1-1; TRBD1 might be the D (6 bases). This CDR3 is built from 15 residues. The V gene's germline CDR1 is SNHLY and CDR2 FYNNEI. V lost 1 base, J lost 5 bases, and 14 bases lay in between. The CDR3 DNA sequence: TGTGCCAGCAGTGAAGAGGGGGGGATTGGGACTGAAGCTTTCTTT. Translation: CASSEEGGIGTEAFF.

This clone appeared a single time. V gene TRBV27 combines with J gene TRBJ1-2; perhaps TRBD1 as D (6 bases). Trimming stripped 8 bases from V and 3 bases from J, with 19 bases between. This CDR3 region has 15 residues. Germline V gene lookup returns CDR1 MNHEY and CDR2 SMNVEV (reference sequence). This CDR3 is CASAFWGGLDYGYTF. CDR3 coding DNA: TGTGCCAGCGCCTTTTGGGGGGGGCTTGACTATGGCTACACCTTC.

The chain has TRBV29-1 and TRBJ2-1; possible D gene TRBD1, 7 bases. The CDR3 loop spans 16 amino acids. With 6 bases removed from V and 9 bases from J, the gap between germline ends came to 27 bases. Germline V gene data show CDR1 as SQVTM and CDR2 as ANQGSEA. The CDR3 nucleotides are TGCAGCGTAGCAGGGCGACAGGGAGGAAAAGGGAGTGAGCAGTTCTTC. This sequence encodes CSVAGRQGGKGSEQFF.

The V call is TRBV18, the J call TRBJ1-3, with D tentatively TRBD1 (6 bases). The V gene lost 4 bases and the J gene lost 8 bases, with 12 bases spanning the gap. Germline V gene data show CDR1 as KGHSH and CDR2 as LQKENI. The CDR3 loop spans 13 amino acids. This CDR3 reads CASSQQGSDTIYF. CDR3 in DNA: TGTGCCAGCTCACAACAGGGCTCGGACACCATATATTTT.

The V gene is TRBV27, the J gene TRBJ1-2, with 10 bases matching TRBD1. CDR3 length: 13 residues. CDR1 and CDR2 (germline): MNHEY, SMNVEV (reference sequence). Trimming removed 8 bases from V and 6 bases from J; junction bases left unmatched: 6. Here the CDR3 reads CASQRQGANGYTF. The CDR3 nucleotides are TGTGCCAGCCAAAGACAGGGGGCGAATGGCTACACCTTC.

The chain recombines TRBV18 with TRBJ2-5; 7 nucleotides agree with TRBD2. This CDR3 has 18 residues. Germline V gene data show CDR1 as KGHSH and CDR2 as LQKENI. V lost 6 bases and J lost 1; bases outside the gene matches: 17. CDR3 nucleotide sequence: TGTGCCAGCTCGCTACCGGGGGGTCCTGTTATCTTCCAAGAGACCCAGTACTTC. Translating gives CASSLPGGPVIFQETQYF.

This sequence joins TRBV6-5 and TRBJ1-2; 7 bases fit TRBD1. Trimming at V came to 5 bases and at J to 7 bases, leaving 7 bases not matched to a gene. The germline CDR1 and CDR2 sequences are MNHEY and SVGAGI. The length of the CDR3 is 13 residues. CDR3 region: CASSKTGMGGYTF. CDR3 coding DNA: TGTGCCAGCAGTAAGACAGGGATGGGTGGCTACACCTTC.

The rearrangement links TRBV19 to TRBJ2-7, with TRBD1 matching 8 bases. V dropped 4 bases and J dropped 7; count of bases not matched to a gene: 12. Germline CDR1 and CDR2: LNHDA and SQIVND (reference sequence). The CDR3 extends over 15 amino acids. The CDR3 reads CASSSGTGALGEQYF. In DNA, the CDR3 is TGTGCCAGTAGTAGCGGGACAGGAGCCTTGGGGGAGCAGTACTTC.